Listed below are T cell receptor beta chains from one sample, sequenced in a study of blood T cell repertoires in COVID-19. Produced via immunoSEQ multiplex PCR; TCRdb's table is partial and in-frame only. Of more than 65,000 clones listed, around 82% are singletons. Sequencing was performed on peripheral blood. These receptors all stem from a human donor in a cohort sampled during active COVID-19. Both conserved end residues are part of each CDR3. The D gene is left open where the match is weak. Clone sizes are given selectively: once, few, many, or a class where the clone is expanded.

TRBV19	few	TRBJ2-7	TRBD2	13	CASSNAGGYEQYF	TGTGCCAGTAGTAATGCGGGGGGGTACGAGCAGTACTTC
TRBV5-6	-	TRBJ2-7	-	14	CASTGGGGLHEQYF	TGTGCCAGCACCGGGGGTGGAGGTCTCCACGAGCAGTACTTC
TRBV5-1	-	TRBJ1-2	TRBD1	14	CASSGDRGYKGYTF	TGCGCCAGCAGCGGAGACAGGGGCTACAAGGGCTACACCTTC
TRBV19	-	TRBJ2-1	TRBD1	15	CASSANRGGYNEQFF	TGTGCCAGTAGTGCCAACAGGGGTGGCTACAATGAGCAGTTCTTC
TRBV14	-	TRBJ2-7	TRBD2	15	CASSQRRGISYEQYF	TGTGCCAGCAGCCAAAGGCGGGGGATCTCCTACGAGCAGTACTTC
TRBV18	many	TRBJ1-6	TRBD1	18	CASSPREVRGPLGAPLHF	TGTGCCAGCTCACCACGGGAGGTCAGGGGGCCGCTTGGGGCACCCCTCCACTTT
TRBV7-8	-	TRBJ2-7	-	11	CASSPVGVLYF	TGTGCCAGCAGCCCCGTAGGGGTCCTGTACTTC
TRBV6-6	few	TRBJ2-7	TRBD1	13	CASSRQGFYEQYF	TGTGCCAGCAGCCGACAGGGGTTCTACGAGCAGTACTTC
TRBV18	-	TRBJ2-7	-	11	CASSPLNEQYF	TGTGCCAGCTCACCACTCAACGAGCAGTACTTC
TRBV6-6	-	TRBJ2-5	-	14	CASSYSTPIRGQYF	TGTGCCAGCAGTTACTCGACACCGATCAGGGGCCAGTACTTC
TRBV5-5	few	TRBJ1-3	-	13	CASSGASGNTIYF	TGTGCCAGCAGCGGAGCCTCTGGAAACACCATATATTTT
TRBV12-5	-	TRBJ1-1	-	13	CASGPRGGDVAFF	TGTGCTAGTGGTCCGCGCGGGGGTGACGTAGCTTTCTTT
TRBV5-8	-	TRBJ1-1	-	13	CASSLIRNTEAFF	TGTGCCAGCAGCTTGATCAGGAACACTGAAGCTTTCTTT
TRBV11-2	-	TRBJ2-7	-	15	CASSLEGRARYEQYF	TGTGCCAGCAGCTTAGAGGGCAGGGCGCGATACGAGCAGTACTTC
TRBV6-5	-	TRBJ2-5	-	14	CASRLQGIQETQYF	TGTGCCAGCAGACTACAGGGCATCCAAGAGACCCAGTACTTC
TRBV6-5	-	TRBJ1-1	TRBD1	12	CASSNRGTEAFF	TGTGCCAGCAGTAACAGGGGCACTGAAGCTTTCTTT
TRBV20-1	-	TRBJ2-7	-	11	CSAKEGLEQYF	TGCAGTGCTAAAGAGGGACTCGAGCAGTACTTC
TRBV5-1	-	TRBJ2-5	TRBD2	15	CASRTGRGGQETQYF	TGCGCCAGCAGGACTGGACGCGGGGGTCAAGAGACCCAGTACTTC
TRBV11-2	-	TRBJ2-7	TRBD2	12	CASGDGGVEQYF	TGTGCCAGCGGAGACGGGGGGGTCGAGCAGTACTTC
TRBV19	-	TRBJ1-2	-	15	CASSRTGSNGSGYTF	TGTGCCAGTAGTAGGACCGGGAGCAACGGTTCTGGCTACACCTTC
TRBV12-3/TRBV12-4	-	TRBJ2-1	-	12	CASSTRQYEQFF	TGTGCCAGCAGTACCCGACAGTATGAGCAGTTCTTC
TRBV6-5	-	TRBJ1-6	-	15	CASSLLGSGDSPLHF	TGTGCCAGCAGTCTCCTCGGTTCCGGTGATTCACCCCTCCACTTT
TRBV7-8	-	TRBJ2-2	TRBD2	16	CASSFLAGGNTGELFF	TGTGCCAGCAGCTTCTTAGCGGGGGGCAACACCGGGGAGCTGTTTTTT
TRBV7-9	-	TRBJ1-4	TRBD1	15	CASSLDGTANEKLFF	TGTGCCAGCAGCTTAGATGGGACAGCTAATGAAAAACTGTTTTTT
TRBV3-1/TRBV3-2	-	TRBJ1-3	TRBD1	16	CASSHRDREPGNTIYF	TGTGCCAGCAGCCACCGAGACAGGGAACCTGGAAACACCATATATTTT
TRBV9	-	TRBJ1-2	-	14	CASSPAGLNYGYTF	TGTGCCAGCAGCCCCGCAGGGTTGAACTATGGCTACACCTTC
TRBV6-5	-	TRBJ1-3	-	16	CASSYYRGGGGNTIYF	TGTGCCAGCAGTTACTATCGGGGGGGTGGTGGAAACACCATATATTTT
TRBV27	-	TRBJ2-7	-	14	CASSFTAASYEQYF	TGTGCCAGCAGTTTTACAGCCGCCTCCTACGAGCAGTACTTC
TRBV20-1	-	TRBJ1-2	TRBD1	13	CSASAGGAGGYTF	TGCAGTGCTAGTGCAGGGGGCGCGGGAGGCTACACCTTC
TRBV5-4	-	TRBJ2-1	TRBD2	16	CASSPGGRGDYNEQFF	TGTGCCAGCAGCCCGGGGGGGCGGGGGGACTACAATGAGCAGTTCTTC
TRBV4-1	-	TRBJ2-7	-	16	CASSPSEVGRAYEQYF	TGCGCCAGCAGCCCATCCGAGGTTGGCAGGGCTTACGAGCAGTACTTC
TRBV5-4	-	TRBJ1-1	-	16	CASSPVSGTRNTEAFF	TGTGCCAGCAGCCCTGTATCCGGGACAAGGAACACTGAAGCTTTCTTT
TRBV4-2	-	TRBJ1-3	-	15	CASSQSGSSGNTIYF	TGTGCCAGCAGCCAAAGCGGGAGCTCTGGAAACACCATATATTTT
TRBV12-3/TRBV12-4	few	TRBJ1-1	-	13	CASSPNRAAGAFF	TGTGCCAGCAGTCCAAACAGGGCCGCGGGAGCTTTCTTT
TRBV18	-	TRBJ2-2	TRBD1	16	CASSPQKGARTGELFF	TGTGCCAGCTCACCACAGAAGGGGGCGCGGACCGGGGAGCTGTTTTTT
TRBV12-3/TRBV12-4	-	TRBJ1-3	-	12	CASCIRGNTIYF	TGTGCCAGCTGCATCCGGGGAAACACCATATATTTT
TRBV5-3	-	TRBJ2-7	TRBD1	15	CARSLGRQGRDEQYF	TGTGCCAGAAGCTTGGGTAGACAGGGTCGGGACGAGCAGTACTTC
TRBV5-4	-	TRBJ1-1	-	14	CASSIRRSDTEAFF	TGTGCCAGCAGCATCCGGCGGTCAGACACTGAAGCTTTCTTT
TRBV5-5	-	TRBJ1-1	-	12	CASSLGAAEAFF	TGTGCCAGCAGCTTGGGTGCAGCTGAAGCTTTCTTT
TRBV11-2	-	TRBJ2-7	-	16	CASSLVLRGISYEQYF	TGTGCCAGCAGCTTAGTGTTGCGGGGAATCTCCTACGAGCAGTACTTC
TRBV7-3	-	TRBJ2-1	TRBD2	15	CASSQKGLARHEQFF	TGTGCCAGCAGCCAAAAGGGACTAGCACGGCATGAGCAGTTCTTC
TRBV6-5	-	TRBJ1-4	-	15	CASSWTVEANEKLFF	TGTGCCAGCAGCTGGACAGTGGAAGCTAATGAAAAACTGTTTTTT
TRBV29-1	-	TRBJ2-2	-	14	CSVLPRENTGELFF	TGCAGCGTTCTTCCGCGGGAGAACACCGGGGAGCTGTTTTTT